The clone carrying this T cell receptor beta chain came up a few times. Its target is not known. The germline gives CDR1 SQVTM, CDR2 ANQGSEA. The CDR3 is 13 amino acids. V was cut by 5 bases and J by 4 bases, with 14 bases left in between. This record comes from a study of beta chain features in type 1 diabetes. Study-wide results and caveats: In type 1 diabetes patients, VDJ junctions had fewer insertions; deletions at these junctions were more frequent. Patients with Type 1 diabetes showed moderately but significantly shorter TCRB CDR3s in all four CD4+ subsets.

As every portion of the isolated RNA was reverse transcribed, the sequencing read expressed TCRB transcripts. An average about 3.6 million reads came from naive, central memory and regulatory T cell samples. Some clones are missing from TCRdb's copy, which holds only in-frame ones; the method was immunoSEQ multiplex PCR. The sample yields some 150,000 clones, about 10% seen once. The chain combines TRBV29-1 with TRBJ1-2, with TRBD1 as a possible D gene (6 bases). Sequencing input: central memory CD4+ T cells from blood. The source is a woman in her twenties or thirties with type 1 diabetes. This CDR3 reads CSVQSQGSYGYTF. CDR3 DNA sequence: TGCAGCGTTCAATCACAGGGCAGCTATGGCTACACCTTC. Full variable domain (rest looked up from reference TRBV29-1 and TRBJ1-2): SAVISQKPSRDICQRGTSLTIQCQVDSQVTMMFWYRQQPGQSLTLIATANQGSEATYESGFVIDKFPISRPNLTFSTLTVSNMSPEDSSIYLCSVQSQGSYGYTFGSGTRLTVV.